This T cell receptor beta chain was recovered during a study of naive and memory T cell subsets. Note on this clonotype: As yet, its antigen is unknown. The DNA is left out, because the CDR3 cannot be placed on it with certainty; the CDR3 is given as TCRdb lists it.

Germline V CDR1 and CDR2: MNHNS, SASEGT. The CDR3 contains 21 residues when both ends are counted. Cells stained for CD3, CD4, CD8, CD45RA and CD27 were sorted into four subsets. CD45RA-CD27- cells were effector memory; CD45RA+CD27- cells were EMRA. The beta constant-region primer was an equimolar mix of two oligonucleotides covering TRBC1 and TRBC2. TCRdb reprocessed the UMI-ligation and nested PCR reads with MiXCR, giving one entry per CDR3 protein. The table has some 36,000 distinct CDR3 sequences, approximately 12% seen once; the top ten hold 22%. General study findings and limits: Naive and memory subsets had different power law exponents for TCR abundance.

The gene calls are TRBV6-1 and TRBJ2-7; the DNA was not used to check the table's D call, TRBD1. This receptor was identified in a human donor in good health. Sequencing used effector memory CD4+ T cells from blood. Subset noted: effector memory, CD45RA- CD27-. The CDR3 protein is CASRITGSLGEQYFGPGTQYF.